The present T cell receptor beta chain was sequenced within a study of regulatory T cells in long-lasting Graves disease. This clonotype has ten or more counts. The time point: newly diagnosed GD, antithyroid drugs for less than 3 months. TCR sequences were obtained from RNA taken from PBMCs. V was shortened by 5 bases and J by 7 bases, with 6 bases between the two germline ends. This CDR3 is 12 amino acids long. Per the germline V gene, CDR1 is SGHTA and CDR2 is FQGNSA. Construction of the TCR beta libraries employed iRepertoire HTBI primers in conjunction with Arm-PCR of CDR3 regions. TCRdb redid the calling of the multiplex PCR reads with MiXCR, one entry per CDR3 protein. The sample holds about 450,000 distinct CDR3 sequences, roughly 15% seen once. This same sample was also part of a study on T cells in Graves' hyperthyroidism and ophthalmopathy.

The clonotype originates from a woman aged 25 to 39 with Graves disease. V gene TRBV7-2 combines with J gene TRBJ1-6; D is unclear. The source material was peripheral blood mononuclear cells (PBMCs), sampled at new diagnosis, from a patient treated with antithyroid drugs. The CDR3 sequence: CASSLGNSPLHF. The CDR3 DNA follows: TGTGCCAGCAGCCTCGGGAATTCACCCCTCCACTTT.